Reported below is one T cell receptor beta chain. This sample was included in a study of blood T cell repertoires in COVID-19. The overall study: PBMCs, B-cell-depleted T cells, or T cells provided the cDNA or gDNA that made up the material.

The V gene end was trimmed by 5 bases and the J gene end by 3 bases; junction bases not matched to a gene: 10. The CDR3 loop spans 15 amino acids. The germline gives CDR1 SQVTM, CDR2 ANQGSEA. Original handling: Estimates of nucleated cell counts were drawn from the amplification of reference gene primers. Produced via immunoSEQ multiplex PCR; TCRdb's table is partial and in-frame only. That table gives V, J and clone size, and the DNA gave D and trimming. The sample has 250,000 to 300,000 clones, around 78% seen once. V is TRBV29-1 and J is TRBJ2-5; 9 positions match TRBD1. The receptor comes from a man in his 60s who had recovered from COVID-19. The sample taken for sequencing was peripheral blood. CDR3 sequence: CSVRDWDRAEETQYF. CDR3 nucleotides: TGCAGCGTTAGGGATTGGGACAGGGCCGAAGAGACCCAGTACTTC.